One and the same sample provided the 25 T cell receptor beta chains below, sequenced in a study of cytotoxic CD8 clonotypes in ibrutinib-treated CLL. Data came from immunoSEQ multiplex PCR; TCRdb stores just in-frame clones and leaves some out. Of roughly 160,000 clones in the sample, approximately 77% were seen once. Sequenced material: PBMCs, taken after 12 months of ibrutinib treatment. Source of these receptors: a human donor with chronic lymphocytic leukemia.

This clone was seen only once. The chain links TRBV4-2 to TRBJ2-2, with TRBD2 identical over 8 bases. The CDR3 runs to 17 residues. Trimming removed 0 bases from V and 3 bases from J; junction bases left unmatched: 6. CDR1 is LGHNA and CDR2 is YNFKEQ in the germline V gene. The CDR3 nucleotides are TGTGCCAGCAGCCAAGAATTGGGCGGGGGGTACACCGGGGAGCTGTTTTTT. Amino acids: CASSQELGGGYTGELFF.

The genes are TRBV5-1 and TRBJ2-7, with D hard to call. The V gene lost 0 bases and the J gene lost 6 bases, with 13 bases spanning the gap. This CDR3 has 14 amino acids. CDR1 and CDR2 from the germline V gene are SGHRS and YFSETQ. The CDR3 is CASSLETWVVEQYF. The CDR3 nucleotides read TGCGCCAGCAGCTTGGAGACTTGGGTTGTCGAGCAGTACTTC.

The gene calls are TRBV7-6 and TRBJ1-6; D remains ambiguous. Germline CDR1 is SGHVS and CDR2 is FNYEAQ. The CDR3 is made up of 12 amino acids. V lost 1 base and J 6 bases, leaving 1 base between the germline ends. This chain's CDR3 is CASSLVNSPLHF. CDR3 nucleotides: TGTGCCAGCAGCTTAGTTAATTCACCCCTCCACTTT. Supplemented by reference TRBV7-6 and TRBJ1-6, the full variable domain reads GAGVSQSPRYKVTKRGQDVALRCDPISGHVSLYWYRQALGQGPEFLTYFNYEAQQDKSGLPNDRFSAERPEGSISTLTIQRTEQRDSAMYRCASSLVNSPLHFGNGTRLTVT.

This sequence joins TRBV5-6 and TRBJ2-3, with D unresolved. The CDR3 is made up of 13 amino acids. CDR1 is SGHDT, CDR2 YYEEEE, per germline. Between the trimmed V and J ends, which lost 4 bases and 8 bases, there was a span of 14 bases. The CDR3 region has the DNA TGTGCCAGCAGCGCCTCCACGGGCCGTACGCAGTATTTT. The encoded protein is CASSASTGRTQYF.

The rearrangement uses TRBV6-5 and TRBJ1-2; unclear D gene. The V gene's germline CDR1 is MNHEY and CDR2 SVGAGI. This CDR3 has 13 residues. Trimming removed 5 bases at V and 6 bases at J, with 13 bases between. This CDR3 reads CASSEIDGHGYTF. Written as DNA, the CDR3 is TGTGCCAGCAGTGAGATAGATGGTCATGGCTACACCTTC.

The chain combines TRBV6-5 with TRBJ1-4; D gene unclear. The V gene lost 5 bases and the J gene lost 2 bases, with 9 bases spanning the gap. Germline V lookup: CDR1 MNHEY, CDR2 SVGAGI. This CDR3 has 14 amino acids. The CDR3 bases are TGTGCCAGCAGTCGTAAAACTACTAATGAAAAACTGTTTTTT. Translated, it gives CASSRKTTNEKLFF.

The chain carries TRBV27 and TRBJ2-1, with 7 nucleotides matching TRBD2. Germline CDR1 reads MNHEY; CDR2 reads SMNVEV (reference sequence). V gave up 6 bases and J gave up 6 bases; unmatched junction bases: 8. This CDR3 region has 14 residues. The DNA for the CDR3 is TGTGCCAGCAGCCGCGGACTAGATCGCAATGAGCAGTTCTTC. Translation gives CASSRGLDRNEQFF.

This clone was counted between two and nine times. The J gene is TRBJ1-3, the V gene TRBV4-3; a weak D match, TRBD1 (6 bases). The CDR3 extends over 18 amino acids. Germline V gene lookup returns CDR1 LGHNA and CDR2 YSLEER. The V and J ends lost 4 bases and 0 bases respectively, with 19 bases between them. CDR3 sequence: CASSLGTQDLSSGNTIYF. In DNA form, the CDR3 reads TGCGCCAGCAGCCTCGGGACACAAGACCTGAGCTCTGGAAACACCATATATTTT.

The V and J genes are TRBV12-2 and TRBJ2-5; TRBD2, the table's D call, was not compared with the DNA. TRBV12-2 is deemed a pseudogene. The CDR3 is made up of 19 amino acids. The CDR3 coding sequence is TGTGCAAGTCGGTTCCTCACGGCGGGGGATGGACTGGGGCAAGAGACCCAGTACTTC. Translation: CASRFLTAGDGLGQETQYF.

The V gene is TRBV6-5, the J gene TRBJ2-4, with a tentative D call TRBD2 (5 bases). V lost 6 bases to trimming and J lost 0 bases, with 12 bases between them. Germline V gene data show CDR1 as MNHEY and CDR2 as SVGAGI. The CDR3 extends over 15 amino acids. CDR3 sequence (DNA): TGTGCCAGCAGCCCGGGGATCCTAGCCAAAAACATTCAGTACTTC. This codes for CASSPGILAKNIQYF.

The gene calls are TRBV7-3 and TRBJ2-5; 8 bases align to TRBD2. CDR1 SGHTA and CDR2 FQGTGA come from the germline V gene. The V gene end was trimmed by 1 base and the J gene end by 5 bases; junction bases not matched to a gene: 6. The CDR3 has 15 residues. CDR3 in amino acids: CASSLNAGGVETQYF. DNA of the CDR3: TGTGCCAGCAGCTTAAATGCGGGAGGAGTGGAGACCCAGTACTTC.

This clone was seen many times. The chain joins TRBV28 to TRBJ1-2; D is uncertain. Between the trimmed V and J ends, which lost 6 bases and 4 bases, there was a span of 6 bases. CDR1 is MDHEN, CDR2 SYDVKM, per germline. There are 11 residues in the CDR3. The CDR3 bases are TGTGCCAGCAGCGGCGGCTATGGCTACACCTTC. Translation gives CASSGGYGYTF.

The chain is built from TRBV28 and TRBJ1-6, with 9 bases that match TRBD1. V trimming: 6 bases; J trimming: 7 bases; junction bases outside the gene matches: 13. CDR1 is MDHEN, CDR2 SYDVKM, per germline. The CDR3 runs to 17 residues. The CDR3 nucleotides read TGTGCCAGCAGCAGACTCGGACAGGGGATAAGAAATTCACCCCTCCACTTT. Translation gives CASSRLGQGIRNSPLHF.

In this sample, this clone turned up many times. Additional DNA sequences in this sample encode the identical CDR3. CDR3: CASSLGDGGLYEQYF. As DNA, the CDR3 is TGTGCCAGCAGCTTAGGGGACGGCGGACTCTACGAGCAGTACTTC. The V gene is TRBV7-2, the J gene TRBJ2-7; D possibly uses TRBD1 or TRBD2 (5 bases each). Trimming left V 1 base short and J 3 bases short, with 13 bases between. This CDR3 contains 15 residues. Germline assignment: CDR1 SGHTA and CDR2 FQGNSA.

The CDR3 DNA is TGTGCCAGCAGTTTAGGGTTAGCGGGCCCAAATGAGCAGTTCTTC. This codes for CASSLGLAGPNEQFF. The chain uses TRBV28 and TRBJ2-1, with TRBD2 identical over 7 bases. Germline V gene sequence: CDR1 MDHEN, CDR2 SYDVKM. The V gene end was trimmed by 2 bases and the J gene end by 7 bases; junction bases not matched to a gene: 8. The length of the CDR3 is 15 residues.

The chain couples TRBV5-1 to TRBJ1-1, with no clear D. V gave up 3 bases and J gave up 4 bases, with 7 bases separating them. Per the germline V gene, CDR1 is SGHRS and CDR2 is YFSETQ. The CDR3 spans 12 residues. As DNA, the CDR3 is TGCGCCAGCAGCTGGGAGGGCACTGAAGCTTTCTTT. Translating it yields CASSWEGTEAFF.

Many counts were recorded for this clone. The rearrangement joins TRBV28 to TRBJ1-2, with D uncertain. Trimming left V 4 bases short and J 4 bases short, with 13 bases between. Germline V gene sequence: CDR1 MDHEN, CDR2 SYDVKM. The CDR3 is 14 amino acids. The CDR3 loop is CASSSTNPGYGYTF. The DNA for the CDR3 is TGTGCCAGCAGTTCAACTAACCCAGGCTATGGCTACACCTTC.

The chain is built from TRBV6-5 and TRBJ2-2, with D perhaps TRBD2 (5 bases). Trimming shortened V by 2 bases and J by 1 base, and 8 bases separated the two germline ends. Germline V gene data show CDR1 as MNHEY and CDR2 as SVGAGI. The CDR3 has 15 amino acids. The DNA of the CDR3 is TGTGCCAGCAGTTACGGGAGCTTGAACACCGGGGAGCTGTTTTTT. It is translated as CASSYGSLNTGELFF.

This clone turned up a few times. This chain links TRBV4-3 with TRBJ1-1; the D gene is possibly TRBD1 (6 bases). The germline V and J ends were trimmed by 1 base and 8 bases, with 17 bases remaining between them. The CDR3 is made up of 15 amino acids. From germline, CDR1 is LGHNA and CDR2 YSLEER. The CDR3 sequence: CASSQATGWVMEAFF. In DNA, the CDR3 is TGCGCCAGCAGCCAAGCTACAGGGTGGGTAATGGAAGCTTTCTTT.

This chain joins TRBV5-5 and TRBJ2-5, with TRBD2 matching 9 bases. This CDR3 region has 16 residues. The germline CDR1 and CDR2 sequences are SGHKS and YYEKEE (reference sequence). V trimming: 3 bases; J trimming: 4 bases; junction bases outside the gene matches: 10. The CDR3 loop is CASSYGARREGETQYF. The DNA of the CDR3 is TGTGCCAGCAGCTATGGGGCCCGGCGGGAGGGAGAGACCCAGTACTTC. The complete variable domain, with remaining parts taken from reference TRBV5-5 and TRBJ2-5, reads DAGVTQSPTHLIKTRGQQVTLRCSPISGHKSVSWYQQVLGQGPQFIFQYYEKEERGRGNFPDRFSARQFPNYSSELNVNALLLGDSALYLCASSYGARREGETQYFGPGTRLLVL.

The chain is built from TRBV7-2 and TRBJ2-7; D is unresolved. The germline V and J ends were trimmed by 5 bases and 3 bases, with 14 bases remaining between them. Germline values: CDR1 SGHTA, CDR2 FQGNSA. The CDR3 contains 14 residues. CDR3 region: CASSPSGVSYEQYF. The CDR3 DNA follows: TGTGCCAGCAGCCCCAGTGGGGTTAGCTACGAGCAGTACTTC.

This clone was detected a few times. V gene TRBV2 combines with J gene TRBJ1-2; unclear D gene. The length of the CDR3 is 14 residues. V was cut by 5 bases and J by 6 bases, with 16 bases left in between. Germline V gene lookup returns CDR1 SNHLY and CDR2 FYNNEI. The CDR3 DNA follows: TGTGCCAGCAGTCAAGTGGCGAATGGGCATGGCTACACCTTC. Its protein product is CASSQVANGHGYTF.

The chain recombines TRBV27 with TRBJ2-1; D tentatively reads TRBD1 or TRBD2 (5 bases each). Germline V gene data show CDR1 as MNHEY and CDR2 as SMNVEV (reference sequence). The CDR3 is 15 amino acids. Between the trimmed V and J ends, which lost 6 bases and 8 bases, there was a span of 20 bases. CDR3 in DNA: TGTGCCAGCAGCCCGACCAGGGTTCGGGACCATGAGCAGTTCTTC. Its protein product is CASSPTRVRDHEQFF.

The rearrangement uses TRBV4-3 and TRBJ1-4; tentative D call: TRBD1 (5 bases). This CDR3 contains 16 residues. Per germline, CDR1 LGHNA and CDR2 YSLEER. V lost 1 base to trimming and J lost 0 bases, with 9 bases between them. The CDR3 nucleotides read TGCGCCAGCAGCCAAGGGGGGGGATCAACTAATGAAAAACTGTTTTTT. Translation: CASSQGGGSTNEKLFF.

V usage is TRBV14 and J usage is TRBJ2-1; perhaps D is TRBD1 or TRBD2 (5 bases each). This CDR3 is 14 amino acids long. CDR1 is SGHDN and CDR2 is FVKESK in the germline V gene. V lost 1 base and J 6 bases, leaving 10 bases between the germline ends. The CDR3 here is CASSQAGTLNEQFF. The CDR3, as DNA: TGTGCCAGCAGCCAAGCCGGGACGCTCAATGAGCAGTTCTTC.